This entry lists 28 T cell receptor beta chains sequenced from one sample in a study of blood T cells in healthy people across ages. Then a second PCR, running roughly 6 to 12 cycles, was carried out with a sample-barcoded 5' primer and a J-beta primer mix. From the 5' RACE reads, TCRdb called clonotypes with MiXCR, one entry per CDR3 protein. The repertoire holds 600,000 or so distinct CDR3 sequences, around half seen once, with approximately 23% in the top ten. The sequenced sample consisted of blood. The receptors stem from an elderly man in good health.

The V and J genes are TRBV20-1 and TRBJ1-1; 12 bases agree with TRBD1. CDR1 is DFQATT, CDR2 SNEGSKA, per germline (reference sequence). This CDR3 has 16 amino acids. Unmatched junction bases numbered 13, after V lost 6 bases and J lost 5 bases. The CDR3 DNA is TGCAGTGCGAAAGATTTGGGACAGGGGGCGCGTACTGAAGCTTTCTTT. Amino acid sequence: CSAKDLGQGARTEAFF.

The rearrangement links TRBV2 to TRBJ2-7, with 7 nucleotides matching TRBD1. J was trimmed by 0 bases and V by 7 bases; bases with no gene match: 3. The CDR3 loop spans 13 amino acids. Germline V gene data show CDR1 as SNHLY and CDR2 as FYNNEI. The CDR3 bases are TGTGCCAGCATGAGACAGGGCTCCTACGAGCAGTACTTC. Its protein is CASMRQGSYEQYF.

This clonotype was detected only a few times. CDR3 coding DNA: TGCAGTGCGACCCGAGGGGCCTTAAGCACAGATACGCAGTATTTT. Protein: CSATRGALSTDTQYF. J is TRBJ2-3 and V is TRBV20-1, with D perhaps given as TRBD1 or TRBD2 (5 bases each). The CDR3 totals 15 residues. CDR1 is DFQATT, CDR2 SNEGSKA, per germline (reference sequence). V was trimmed by 6 bases and J by 0 bases, leaving 16 bases between them.

This clonotype was observed a few times. V gene TRBV5-1 combines with J gene TRBJ2-5; D perhaps matches TRBD2 (5 bases). The CDR3 covers 12 residues. The V end lost 5 bases, the J end lost 4 bases, and 9 bases lay between the germline ends. Germline V gene lookup returns CDR1 SGHRS and CDR2 YFSETQ. CDR3 DNA: TGCGCCAGCAGACGGGAAGGAGAGACCCAGTACTTC. This codes for CASRREGETQYF.

About this clonotype itself: Since a much larger clone is just one base distant, this may be a read error. The chain combines TRBV6-5 with TRBJ2-7, with D possibly matching TRBD1 (6 bases). Between the trimmed V and J ends, which lost 11 bases and 3 bases, there was a span of 23 bases. Germline CDR1 MNHEY, CDR2 SVGAGI. The CDR3 is made up of 15 amino acids. In DNA, the CDR3 is TGTGCCGGCACCAAACTCAGTACAGGGAGCTACGAGCAGTACTTC. As protein: CAGTKLSTGSYEQYF.

The rearrangement joins TRBV3-1 to TRBJ2-7; D ambiguous. CDR1 is LGHDT, CDR2 YNNKEL, per germline (reference sequence). This CDR3 region has 11 residues. Trimming took 5 bases from V and 3 from J, leaving 5 bases between them. CDR3 bases: TGTGCCAGCAGCACCTACTACGAGCAGTACTTC. Translating it yields CASSTYYEQYF.

V usage is TRBV7-3 and J usage is TRBJ2-1; unclear D gene. Looked up from germline, CDR1 is SGHTA and CDR2 is FQGTGA. This CDR3 has 13 amino acids. Between the trimmed V and J ends, which lost 0 bases and 6 bases, there was a span of 6 bases. The CDR3 nucleotides are TGTGCCAGCAGCTTAACAGGGTCCAATGAGCAGTTCTTC. Its translation: CASSLTGSNEQFF.

This clonotype was found a few times. The chain uses TRBV9 and TRBJ2-4; D could derive from TRBD1 or TRBD2 (5 bases each). This CDR3 has 14 amino acids. Germline-derived CDR1 and CDR2 are SGDLS and YYNGEE. The ends were cut back, 2 bases at V and 7 bases at J, with 13 bases in the middle. CDR3 nucleotides: TGTGCCAGCAGCGTTGGTCGGGGCGGGAACATTCAGTACTTC. This codes for CASSVGRGGNIQYF.

This clonotype was observed a few times. V usage is TRBV29-1 and J usage is TRBJ2-7; 11 bases are a match to TRBD2. This CDR3 has 12 amino acids. Germline V gene data show CDR1 as SQVTM and CDR2 as ANQGSEA. Losses at the gene ends were 7 bases for V and 4 bases for J; bases not matched to a gene: 3. The DNA for the CDR3 is TGCAGCGGTGGGACTAGCGGATACGAGCAGTACTTC. This sequence encodes CSGGTSGYEQYF.

V gene TRBV18 combines with J gene TRBJ2-1; 9 bases are shared with TRBD2. The ends lost 3 bases at V and 10 bases at J; junction bases unmatched: 7. The CDR3 is made up of 14 amino acids. Per the germline V gene, CDR1 is KGHSH and CDR2 is LQKENI. CDR3 nucleotides: TGTGCCAGCTCACCTCTGGTAGGACTAGCGGAGCAGTTCTTC. Its translation: CASSPLVGLAEQFF.

The CDR3 loop reads CASSAHGNEQYF. CDR3 bases: TGTGCCAGCAGCGCACATGGGAATGAGCAGTACTTC. The chain uses TRBV7-2 and TRBJ2-5; D gene ambiguous. Germline V gene sequence: CDR1 SGHTA, CDR2 FQGNSA. Trimming removed 5 bases at V and 11 bases at J, with 15 bases between. This CDR3 is built from 12 residues.

The chain uses TRBV7-3 and TRBJ2-1; D might be TRBD2 (6 bases). The CDR3 is 17 amino acids. Between the trimmed V and J ends, which lost 5 bases and 4 bases, there was a span of 21 bases. Per the germline V gene, CDR1 is SGHTA and CDR2 is FQGTGA. This chain's CDR3 is CASSPSLRGASYNEQFF. CDR3 in DNA: TGTGCCAGCAGCCCATCCCTCCGCGGGGCCTCTTACAATGAGCAGTTCTTC.

Written as DNA, the CDR3 is TGCGCCAGCAGCCAAGAGAGGGGGGTAGCGGGTTACTCTGGGCAGTTCTTC. Its translation: CASSQERGVAGYSGQFF. The gene calls are TRBV4-1 and TRBJ2-1, with D possibly being TRBD2 (7 bases). Germline lookup yields CDR1 MGHRA and CDR2 YSYEKL. V lost 0 bases and J lost 12, with 24 bases in between. The CDR3 length is 17 residues.

The sample holds one count of this clonotype. CDR3 in amino acids: CATREAYYGYTF. The CDR3 DNA sequence: TGTGCCACCCGGGAGGCCTACTATGGCTACACCTTC. V is TRBV6-2 or TRBV6-3 and J is TRBJ1-2; D gene ambiguous. The CDR3 spans 12 residues. Deletions cut 10 bases from V and 3 bases from J, with 12 bases between. Looked up from germline, CDR1 is MNHEY and CDR2 is SVGEGT.

This clonotype was recorded many times. V is TRBV20-1 and J is TRBJ2-7, with D uncertain. The germline gives CDR1 DFQATT, CDR2 SNEGSKA (reference sequence). The CDR3 consists of 13 residues. V lost 0 bases to trimming and J lost 4 bases, with 10 bases between them. Written as DNA, the CDR3 is TGCAGTGCTAGAGATGACCAGATATACGAGCAGTACTTC. Its protein product is CSARDDQIYEQYF.

The rearrangement links TRBV7-9 to TRBJ2-7; the D is unclear. The CDR3 extends over 11 amino acids. From germline, CDR1 is SEHNR and CDR2 FQNEAQ (reference sequence). The V and J ends lost 3 bases and 7 bases respectively, with 7 bases between them. CDR3: CASSLIHEQYF. The CDR3 DNA reads TGTGCCAGCAGCTTGATCCATGAGCAGTACTTC. The full variable domain, its missing parts supplied by reference TRBV7-9 and TRBJ2-7, is DTGVSQNPRHKITKRGQNVTFRCDPISEHNRLYWYRQTLGQGPEFLTYFQNEAQLEKSRLLSDRFSAERPKGSFSTLEIQRTEQGDSAMYLCASSLIHEQYFGPGTRLTVT.

This clonotype was observed a few times. The gene calls are TRBV20-1 and TRBJ2-3, with D tentatively TRBD1 or TRBD2 (5 bases each). The germline V gene has CDR1 DFQATT and CDR2 SNEGSKA (reference sequence). Deletions cut 0 bases from V and 8 bases from J, with 12 bases between. CDR3 length equals 13 residues. The CDR3 nucleotides read TGCAGTGCTAGAGATGGGACGGCAGGTACGCAGTATTTT. It translates to CSARDGTAGTQYF.

This clonotype was found many times. The CDR3 loop is CASRQPGPTDTQYF. In DNA, the CDR3 is TGTGCCAGCCGCCAACCAGGTCCCACAGATACGCAGTATTTT. J is TRBJ2-3 and V is TRBV6-6; no clear D. CDR1 and CDR2 (germline): MNHNY, SVGAGI (reference sequence). The CDR3 sequence is 14 residues long. The V gene lost 8 bases and the J gene lost 2 bases, with 14 bases spanning the gap.

This clonotype was picked up a small number of times. The V call is TRBV7-3, the J call TRBJ2-7; D is possibly TRBD1 (5 bases). V lost 4 bases and J 3 bases, leaving 16 bases between the germline ends. CDR3 length equals 15 residues. Germline CDR1 and CDR2: SGHTA and FQGTGA. The CDR3 sequence: CASSWDVGPYYEQYF. DNA of the CDR3: TGTGCCAGCAGCTGGGATGTGGGGCCCTACTACGAGCAGTACTTC.

This clonotype was observed once. The chain couples TRBV30 to TRBJ2-5, with 9 bases fitting TRBD1. CDR1 is GTSNPN, CDR2 SVGIG, per germline (reference sequence). Unmatched junction bases numbered 11, after V lost 1 base and J lost 5 bases. The CDR3 is 16 residues long. The CDR3 region has the DNA TGTGCCTGGAGTGACGGACAGGGGCATTTAGGGGAGACCCAGTACTTC. Translation gives CAWSDGQGHLGETQYF.

This clonotype was observed at least ten times. The gene calls are TRBV12-3 or TRBV12-4 and TRBJ2-5, with 10 bases that match TRBD1. J gave up 5 bases and V 5 bases, and 5 bases lay outside the gene matches. The CDR3 consists of 14 residues. CDR3: CASSETGGGETQYF. CDR3 coding DNA: TGTGCCAGCAGTGAGACAGGGGGCGGTGAGACCCAGTACTTC.

The J gene is TRBJ1-1, the V gene TRBV9; no firm D call. The CDR3 covers 14 residues. With 0 bases removed from V and 7 bases from J, the gap between germline ends came to 13 bases. From germline, CDR1 is SGDLS and CDR2 YYNGEE. The CDR3 DNA reads TGTGCCAGCAGCGTAGCTGCAGGCGGCCTTGAAGCTTTCTTT. Translating gives CASSVAAGGLEAFF.

The rearrangement joins TRBV7-2 to TRBJ2-1; 9 bases line up with TRBD2. The germline V gene encodes CDR1 SGHTA and CDR2 FQGNSA. The CDR3 extends over 16 amino acids. The V segment lost 6 bases and the J segment 9 bases; nucleotides outside the gene matches: 15. For the CDR3, the DNA is TGTGCCAGCAGTCCGTACGCCGGGACTAGCTCTATTGAGCAGTTCTTC. Translating it yields CASSPYAGTSSIEQFF.

Note on this clonotype: At one end the junction does not follow the germline gene, possibly because of a read error. The CDR3 DNA reads as TGTGCCAGCAGTGACTCGATGCTCCAAGAGACCCAGTACTTC. It codes for CASSDSMLQETQYF. The chain carries TRBV6-5 and TRBJ2-5; D call uncertain. In germline, CDR1 is MNHEY, CDR2 SVGAGI. The CDR3 extends over 14 amino acids.

This clonotype has at least ten counts. The chain has TRBV6-6 and TRBJ2-5; maybe TRBD1 (6 bases). The CDR3 totals 14 residues. V gave up 5 bases and J gave up 4 bases, with 14 bases separating them. Germline V CDR1 and CDR2: MNHNY, SVGAGI (reference sequence). CDR3 bases: TGTGCCAGCAGTCGTCCAGGGGACGGAGAGACCCAGTACTTC. Translated: CASSRPGDGETQYF.

This clonotype was detected only a few times. The V gene is TRBV4-2, the J gene TRBJ2-7; the match to TRBD1 covers 9 bases. In germline, CDR1 is LGHNA, CDR2 YNFKEQ. V lost 3 bases and J lost 4; bases outside the gene matches: 16. This CDR3 is 18 amino acids long. This CDR3 reads CASSHPRDRDPKRYEQYF. In nucleotides, the CDR3 is TGTGCCAGCAGCCATCCCCGGGACAGGGACCCAAAGCGATACGAGCAGTACTTC.

This clonotype has only a few counts. The V gene is TRBV6-5, the J gene TRBJ2-6; TRBD1 agrees at 8 bases. The CDR3 has 14 residues. V shed 8 bases and J 3 bases; nucleotides not matched to a gene: 3. Germline CDR1 is MNHEY and CDR2 is SVGAGI. CDR3 DNA: TGTGCCAGCCTGGACAGGGATGGGGCCAACGTCCTGACTTTC. It encodes CASLDRDGANVLTF.

This rearrangement joins TRBV5-1 to TRBJ2-5; D is tentatively TRBD1 or TRBD2 (5 bases each). Germline loops: CDR1 SGHRS, CDR2 YFSETQ. The CDR3 extends over 13 amino acids. V lost 4 bases, J lost 3 bases, and 10 bases lay in between. The CDR3 DNA follows: TGCGCCAGCAGCGGGGGACGGAAAGAGACCCAGTACTTC. As protein: CASSGGRKETQYF.